The 13 T cell receptor beta chains in this list originate from one sample, sequenced in a study of T-cell memory formation after mild COVID-19. TCRdb itself ran the 5' RACE reads through MiXCR, one entry per CDR3 protein. Of approximately 210,000 distinct CDR3 sequences listed, 15% to 20% were seen once; the top ten hold about 2.4%. The sample was PBMCs or a T cell subset sorted from them (not recorded which). The origin of the receptors is an adult woman who had mild COVID-19 (a few samples of this study predate the infection). Cell type and time point are not known.

The rearrangement joins TRBV7-9 to TRBJ2-1, with TRBD2 matching over 7 bases. Germline V gene lookup returns CDR1 SEHNR and CDR2 FQNEAQ (reference sequence). The CDR3 consists of 14 residues. V dropped 4 bases and J dropped 8; count of bases not matched to a gene: 8. CDR3 loop: CASSSQTSTHEQFF. The CDR3 bases are TGTGCCAGCAGCTCCCAGACTAGCACCCATGAGCAGTTCTTC. Combining the CDR3 with reference TRBV7-9 and TRBJ2-1 gives the whole variable domain DTGVSQNPRHKITKRGQNVTFRCDPISEHNRLYWYRQTLGQGPEFLTYFQNEAQLEKSRLLSDRFSAERPKGSFSTLEIQRTEQGDSAMYLCASSSQTSTHEQFFGPGTRLTVL.

This clonotype was counted only a few times. This sequence joins TRBV29-1 and TRBJ2-3, with 7 bases aligning to TRBD2. J was trimmed by 2 bases and V by 0 bases; bases with no gene match: 8. Germline V gives CDR1 SQVTM, CDR2 ANQGSEA. The CDR3 runs 16 residues. CDR3 sequence reads: CSVEDGLAEHTDTQYF. CDR3 nucleotide sequence: TGCAGCGTTGAAGATGGGCTAGCGGAACACACAGATACGCAGTATTTT.

This clonotype was counted only a few times. The chain combines TRBV12-3 or TRBV12-4 with TRBJ1-5; 10 nucleotides align to TRBD1. Trimming at V came to 0 bases and at J to 3 bases, leaving 5 bases not matched to a gene. The CDR3 contains 17 residues. The CDR3 DNA is TGTGCCAGCAGTTTAGCGGGGGGACAGGGGCTCAATCAGCCCCAGCATTTT. Protein sequence: CASSLAGGQGLNQPQHF.

This clonotype came up a few times. The CDR3 loop reads CATSGPTATNTEAFF. The CDR3 coding sequence is TGTGCCACCAGCGGACCGACAGCAACAAACACTGAAGCTTTCTTT. J is TRBJ1-1 and V is TRBV15; D may be TRBD1 (5 bases). The CDR3 consists of 15 residues. V gave up 5 bases and J gave up 2 bases, with 15 bases separating them. The germline V gene encodes CDR1 LNHNV and CDR2 YYDKDF (reference sequence). The entire variable domain, with the rest obtained from reference TRBV15 and TRBJ1-1, is as follows: DAMVIQNPRYQVTQFGKPVTLSCSQTLNHNVMYWYQQKSSQAPKLLFHYYDKDFNNEADTPDNFQSRRPNTSFCFLDIRSPGLGDTAMYLCATSGPTATNTEAFFGQGTRLTVV.

This clonotype has only a few counts. V usage is TRBV7-3 and J usage is TRBJ2-3, with unresolved D. V gave up 4 bases and J gave up 4 bases, with 9 bases separating them. Per the germline V gene, CDR1 is SGHTA and CDR2 is FQGTGA. The CDR3 spans 13 residues. The CDR3 region has the DNA TGTGCCAGCAGCTCTCACTTGGCAGATACGCAGTATTTT. This codes for CASSSHLADTQYF.

The genes are TRBV20-1 and TRBJ1-1; tentatively, D is TRBD1 (5 bases). The V end was cut by 3 bases, the J end by 0 bases, with 11 bases between. Germline V gene data show CDR1 as DFQATT and CDR2 as SNEGSKA (reference sequence). The CDR3 extends over 14 amino acids. The CDR3, as DNA: TGCAGTGCTAGTTTGGGACCGATGAACACTGAAGCTTTCTTT. This encodes CSASLGPMNTEAFF.

The V call is TRBV3-1, the J call TRBJ2-7; 9 nucleotides match TRBD2. The CDR3 covers 13 residues. Trimming took 1 base from V and 5 from J; bases not matched to a gene: 0. Germline V gene lookup returns CDR1 LGHDT and CDR2 YNNKEL (reference sequence). The CDR3 bases are TGTGCCAGCAGCCAAGTAGCGGGGGACGAGCAGTACTTC. This encodes CASSQVAGDEQYF.

This clonotype was seen more than once but under ten times. The chain has TRBV12-3 or TRBV12-4 and TRBJ1-4, with no clear D. Trimming pared 6 bases from V and 8 bases from J, leaving 7 bases between. The CDR3 has 11 amino acids. The CDR3 nucleotides read TGTGCCAGCAGACTGGGGGAAAAACTGTTTTTT. This encodes CASRLGEKLFF.

J is TRBJ2-7 and V is TRBV19, with D tentatively TRBD1 or TRBD2 (5 bases each). There are 14 residues in the CDR3. The V gene lost 7 bases and the J gene lost 2 bases, with 15 bases spanning the gap. CDR1 and CDR2 from the germline V gene are LNHDA and SQIVND (reference sequence). This CDR3 is CASTTRDGPYEQYF. Here the CDR3 DNA reads TGTGCCAGTACGACCCGGGACGGCCCCTACGAGCAGTACTTC.

The rearrangement links TRBV7-2 to TRBJ2-3; D is uncertain. Germline CDR1 and CDR2: SGHTA and FQGNSA. The V gene lost 6 bases and the J gene lost 4 bases, with 17 bases spanning the gap. The CDR3 runs to 15 residues. CDR3 DNA: TGTGCCAGCAGTCTGGCCTCAACCGGCGCAGATACGCAGTATTTT. It specifies CASSLASTGADTQYF.

This clonotype has ten or more counts. The chain joins TRBV2 to TRBJ1-1; D gene ambiguous. The CDR3 loop spans 14 amino acids. The ends were cut back, 4 bases at V and 1 base at J, with 10 bases in the middle. Germline CDR1 SNHLY, CDR2 FYNNEI. The CDR3 sequence: CASSGILQNTEAFF. Here the CDR3 DNA reads TGTGCCAGCAGTGGGATTTTACAGAACACTGAAGCTTTCTTT.

The chain carries TRBV6-4 and TRBJ2-1; D is undetermined. The CDR3 length is 13 residues. Trimming took 3 bases from V and 2 from J, leaving 5 bases between them. Germline CDR1 reads MRHNA; CDR2 reads SNTAGT. The CDR3 protein is CASSESTYNEQFF. The CDR3, as DNA: TGTGCCAGCAGTGAGAGTACCTACAATGAGCAGTTCTTC.

There are a few counts of this clonotype. Here the CDR3 DNA reads TGCAGTGCCCCTCTCGGGGCCAGGGAGACCCAGTACTTC. Its translation: CSAPLGARETQYF. The rearrangement links TRBV20-1 to TRBJ2-5; tentatively, D is TRBD1 or TRBD2 (5 bases each). Trimming stripped 6 bases from V and 5 bases from J, with 16 bases between. The CDR3 spans 13 residues. Germline assignment: CDR1 DFQATT and CDR2 SNEGSKA (reference sequence).